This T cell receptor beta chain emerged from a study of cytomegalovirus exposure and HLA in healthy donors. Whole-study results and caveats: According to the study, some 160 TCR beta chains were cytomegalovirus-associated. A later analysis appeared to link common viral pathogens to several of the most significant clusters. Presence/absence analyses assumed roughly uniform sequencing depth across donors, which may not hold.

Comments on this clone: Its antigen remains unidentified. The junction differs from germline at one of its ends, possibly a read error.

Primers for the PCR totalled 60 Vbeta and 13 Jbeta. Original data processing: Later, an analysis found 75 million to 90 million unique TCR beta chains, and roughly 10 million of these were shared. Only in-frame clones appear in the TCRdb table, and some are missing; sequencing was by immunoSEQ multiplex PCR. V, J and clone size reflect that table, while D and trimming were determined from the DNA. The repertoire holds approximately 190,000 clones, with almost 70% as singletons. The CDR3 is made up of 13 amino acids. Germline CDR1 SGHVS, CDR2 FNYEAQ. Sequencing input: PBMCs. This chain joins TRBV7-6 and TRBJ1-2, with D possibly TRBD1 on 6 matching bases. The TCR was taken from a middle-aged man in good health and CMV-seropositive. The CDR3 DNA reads TGTGCCAGCAGCTTAGGGGACAATTATGTCTACACCTTC. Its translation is CASSLGDNYVYTF.